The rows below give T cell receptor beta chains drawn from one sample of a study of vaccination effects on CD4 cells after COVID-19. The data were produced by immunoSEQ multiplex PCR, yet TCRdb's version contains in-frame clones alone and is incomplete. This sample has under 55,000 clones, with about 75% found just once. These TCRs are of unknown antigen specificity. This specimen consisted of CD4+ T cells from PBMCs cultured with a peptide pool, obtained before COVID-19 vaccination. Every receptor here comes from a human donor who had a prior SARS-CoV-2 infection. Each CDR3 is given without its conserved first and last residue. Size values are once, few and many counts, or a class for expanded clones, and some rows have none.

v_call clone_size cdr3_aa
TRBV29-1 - SVAGYTEAF
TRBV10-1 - ASAPGAASF
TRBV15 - ATSMREPYEQY
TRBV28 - ASVGGGTAKNIQY
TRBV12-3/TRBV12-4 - ASSLGGPETQY
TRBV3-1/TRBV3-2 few ASSHWTSGRAETQY
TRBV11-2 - ASSPIRGESEQY
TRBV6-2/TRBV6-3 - ASTPRGQGDPGTQY
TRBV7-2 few ASSQRGGGNYGYT
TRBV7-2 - ASSQAASEAYEQY
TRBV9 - ASSVGQPSNEKLF
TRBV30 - AWRRKYTEAF
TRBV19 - ASSIGPGVVYGYT
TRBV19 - ASSIGGGLAGINNEQF
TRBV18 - ASSPDSDTQY
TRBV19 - ASSMVGHEQF
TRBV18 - ASSPLAGQGNNEQF
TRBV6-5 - AIRSEGIYGYT
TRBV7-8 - ASSRRVGGDTDTQY
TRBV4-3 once ASSQDLGSGNPAGSTDTQY
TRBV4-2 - ASRQGQGAPGEQY
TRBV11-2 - ASSSGTFYTEAF
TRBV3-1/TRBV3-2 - ASSQPGQSYYGYT
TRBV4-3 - ASSQDVWDKLYSNQPQH
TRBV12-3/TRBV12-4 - ASSFRPVGYT
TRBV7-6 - ASSLGSDRKVTADTQY
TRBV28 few ASSLYRQPQH